This is a list of T cell receptor beta chains from one sample in a study of blood T cell repertoires in COVID-19. Using immunoSEQ multiplex PCR, the repertoire was profiled, and TCRdb retains in-frame clones only, with some absent. Of about 160,000 clones listed, 87% are singletons. The sequenced sample consisted of peripheral blood. Every receptor here comes from a woman aged 55-69 years who had recovered from COVID-19. CDR3s include the opening cysteine and the closing phenylalanine or tryptophan. Each record gives: J gene, V gene, D gene, CDR3 length, clone size, CDR3 DNA, CDR3 protein. D genes are given only for firm matches. Clone size, where shown, is once, few, many, or a class for clones that have expanded.

J gene: TRBJ1-2; V gene: TRBV5-1; D gene: -; CDR3 length: 14; clone size: -; CDR3 DNA: TGCGCCAGCAGCTTGCCTGGACAGTACTATGGCTACACCTTC; CDR3 protein: CASSLPGQYYGYTF
J gene: TRBJ1-2; V gene: TRBV6-5; D gene: -; CDR3 length: 13; clone size: few; CDR3 DNA: TGTGCCAGCACGCGTAACTCGCCGTATGGCTACACCTTC; CDR3 protein: CASTRNSPYGYTF
J gene: TRBJ2-2; V gene: TRBV9; D gene: -; CDR3 length: 16; clone size: -; CDR3 DNA: TGTGCCAGCAGCGTAGGAGTGACTTTGAACACCGGGGAGCTGTTTTTT; CDR3 protein: CASSVGVTLNTGELFF
J gene: TRBJ2-7; V gene: TRBV19; D gene: -; CDR3 length: 14; clone size: -; CDR3 DNA: TGTGCCAGTAGTACCGGGGGCCGACAGGGACAAAGGTACTTC; CDR3 protein: CASSTGGRQGQRYF
J gene: TRBJ2-7; V gene: TRBV5-1; D gene: -; CDR3 length: 16; clone size: -; CDR3 DNA: TGCGCCAGCAGCGCGGGACTCCTACCCGACGGCTACGAGCAGTACTTC; CDR3 protein: CASSAGLLPDGYEQYF
J gene: TRBJ2-2; V gene: TRBV28; D gene: -; CDR3 length: 14; clone size: -; CDR3 DNA: TGTGCCAGCAGTTTATATCGGGAGACCGGGGAGCTGTTTTTT; CDR3 protein: CASSLYRETGELFF
J gene: TRBJ2-2; V gene: TRBV3-1/TRBV3-2; D gene: -; CDR3 length: 12; clone size: -; CDR3 DNA: TGTGCCAGCAGCCTCTCCACCGGGGAGCTGTTTTTT; CDR3 protein: CASSLSTGELFF
J gene: TRBJ2-5; V gene: TRBV6-5; D gene: TRBD2; CDR3 length: 14; clone size: -; CDR3 DNA: TGTGCCAGCAGTTTGAGCAGCGGGGATGGGACCCAGTACTTC; CDR3 protein: CASSLSSGDGTQYF
J gene: TRBJ1-4; V gene: TRBV6-1; D gene: -; CDR3 length: 14; clone size: -; CDR3 DNA: TGTGCCAGCAGTGAAGCTCAAGCCGATGAAAAACTGTTTTTT; CDR3 protein: CASSEAQADEKLFF
J gene: TRBJ2-7; V gene: TRBV6-5; D gene: -; CDR3 length: 12; clone size: -; CDR3 DNA: TGTGCCAGCAGCAGTCAGTGGCACGAGCAGTACTTC; CDR3 protein: CASSSQWHEQYF
J gene: TRBJ2-5; V gene: TRBV11-3; D gene: -; CDR3 length: 15; clone size: -; CDR3 DNA: TGTGCCAGCAGCTACCGGGGGGCCCAACAAGAGACCCAGTACTTC; CDR3 protein: CASSYRGAQQETQYF
J gene: TRBJ2-5; V gene: TRBV28; D gene: -; CDR3 length: 12; clone size: -; CDR3 DNA: TGTGCCAGCAGTTTCGTCAGAGAGACCCAGTACTTC; CDR3 protein: CASSFVRETQYF
J gene: TRBJ1-1; V gene: TRBV5-1; D gene: -; CDR3 length: 14; clone size: -; CDR3 DNA: -; CDR3 protein: CASSSSQLYAEAFF
J gene: TRBJ1-6; V gene: TRBV7-6; D gene: -; CDR3 length: 15; clone size: -; CDR3 DNA: TGTGCCAGCAGCTCCCGGGAGACGCCCGATTCACCCCTCCACTTT; CDR3 protein: CASSSRETPDSPLHF
J gene: TRBJ2-1; V gene: TRBV7-2; D gene: TRBD2; CDR3 length: 15; clone size: -; CDR3 DNA: TGTGCCAGCAGCTTGGGGACTAGCGGAAACAATGAGCAGTTCTTC; CDR3 protein: CASSLGTSGNNEQFF
J gene: TRBJ1-4; V gene: TRBV27; D gene: TRBD1; CDR3 length: 15; clone size: -; CDR3 DNA: TGTGCCAGCAGTCCCTGGGACAGAAGAAATGAAAAACTGTTTTTT; CDR3 protein: CASSPWDRRNEKLFF
J gene: TRBJ1-2; V gene: TRBV7-3; D gene: -; CDR3 length: 15; clone size: few; CDR3 DNA: TGTGCCAGCAGCCCAGCCCAGGGAATATTCTATGGCTACACCTTC; CDR3 protein: CASSPAQGIFYGYTF
J gene: TRBJ1-1; V gene: TRBV18; D gene: TRBD1; CDR3 length: 14; clone size: -; CDR3 DNA: TGTGCCAGCTCATCCAGACAGGGAGACACTGAAGCTTTCTTT; CDR3 protein: CASSSRQGDTEAFF
J gene: TRBJ2-3; V gene: TRBV9; D gene: -; CDR3 length: 14; clone size: -; CDR3 DNA: TGTGCCAGCAGCGTAGCGGGACTCACAGATACGCAGTATTTT; CDR3 protein: CASSVAGLTDTQYF
J gene: TRBJ1-2; V gene: TRBV3-1/TRBV3-2; D gene: -; CDR3 length: 16; clone size: once; CDR3 DNA: TGTGCCAGCAGCCTCCTCGGGAGGACCACATACTATGGCTACACCTTC; CDR3 protein: CASSLLGRTTYYGYTF
J gene: TRBJ1-1; V gene: TRBV10-3; D gene: -; CDR3 length: 12; clone size: -; CDR3 DNA: TGTGCCATCAGGGGGCTCGACACTGAAGCTTTCTTT; CDR3 protein: CAIRGLDTEAFF
J gene: TRBJ1-2; V gene: TRBV6-4; D gene: -; CDR3 length: 17; clone size: -; CDR3 DNA: TGTGCCAGCAGTGAACGAAACAGTTACTCTTCTAACTATGGCTACACCTTC; CDR3 protein: CASSERNSYSSNYGYTF
J gene: TRBJ1-2; V gene: TRBV27; D gene: TRBD1; CDR3 length: 14; clone size: -; CDR3 DNA: TGTGCCAGCAGTTACCGACAGGGTATCTATGGCTACACCTTC; CDR3 protein: CASSYRQGIYGYTF
J gene: TRBJ2-1; V gene: TRBV19; D gene: -; CDR3 length: 14; clone size: -; CDR3 DNA: TGTGCCAGTAGTATCGGACATTCCTACAATGAGCAGTTCTTC; CDR3 protein: CASSIGHSYNEQFF
J gene: TRBJ2-7; V gene: TRBV6-1; D gene: TRBD1; CDR3 length: 17; clone size: once; CDR3 DNA: TGTGCCAGCAGTGAACGTTGGGTAGGGACAGGCATCTACGAGCAGTACTTC; CDR3 protein: CASSERWVGTGIYEQYF
J gene: TRBJ2-5; V gene: TRBV5-1; D gene: -; CDR3 length: 19; clone size: -; CDR3 DNA: TGCGCCAGCAGCCGAGTTCGAGGAGGAGGATTAGGGATGGATGAGACCCAGTACTTC; CDR3 protein: CASSRVRGGGLGMDETQYF
J gene: TRBJ2-7; V gene: TRBV5-1; D gene: -; CDR3 length: 13; clone size: -; CDR3 DNA: TGCGCCAGCAGCTTTTCGGGGGCCTACGAGCAGTACTTC; CDR3 protein: CASSFSGAYEQYF
J gene: TRBJ2-3; V gene: TRBV10-3; D gene: -; CDR3 length: 18; clone size: -; CDR3 DNA: TGTGCCATCAGTGAGGCGAAGTGGAGAGGGATTAGCACAGATACGCAGTATTTT; CDR3 protein: CAISEAKWRGISTDTQYF
J gene: TRBJ2-6; V gene: TRBV4-1; D gene: -; CDR3 length: 14; clone size: -; CDR3 DNA: TGCGCCAGCAGCCAGGCAGGGGTGACCAACGTCCTGACTTTC; CDR3 protein: CASSQAGVTNVLTF
J gene: TRBJ2-2; V gene: TRBV28; D gene: -; CDR3 length: 14; clone size: once; CDR3 DNA: TGTGCCAGCAGTAACCGCGTTTTCACCGGGGAGCTGTTTTTT; CDR3 protein: CASSNRVFTGELFF
J gene: TRBJ2-2; V gene: TRBV19; D gene: TRBD1; CDR3 length: 14; clone size: -; CDR3 DNA: TGTGCCACCGGGACAGGGGTGAACACCGGGGAGCTGTTTTTT; CDR3 protein: CATGTGVNTGELFF
J gene: TRBJ2-5; V gene: TRBV19; D gene: TRBD2; CDR3 length: 15; clone size: -; CDR3 DNA: TGTGCCAGTAGTAGGGCCCGCGGGGGGGCGGAGACCCAGTACTTC; CDR3 protein: CASSRARGGAETQYF
J gene: TRBJ2-1; V gene: TRBV5-1; D gene: TRBD2; CDR3 length: 15; clone size: -; CDR3 DNA: TGCGCCAGCAGCGCGAGCGGGGGATACTACAATGAGCAGTTCTTC; CDR3 protein: CASSASGGYYNEQFF
J gene: TRBJ2-3; V gene: TRBV7-3; D gene: TRBD1; CDR3 length: 15; clone size: -; CDR3 DNA: TGTGCCAGCAGCTTCACAGGGGGTAAGACAGATACGCAGTATTTT; CDR3 protein: CASSFTGGKTDTQYF
J gene: TRBJ2-1; V gene: TRBV7-9; D gene: -; CDR3 length: 14; clone size: -; CDR3 DNA: TGTGCCAGCAGCTTATCATTTCGGGGTGATGAGCAGTTCTTC; CDR3 protein: CASSLSFRGDEQFF
J gene: TRBJ1-2; V gene: TRBV6-5; D gene: TRBD1; CDR3 length: 15; clone size: -; CDR3 DNA: TGTGCCAGCAGTTACCTAGGCAGGGGGCGGGATGGCTACACCTTC; CDR3 protein: CASSYLGRGRDGYTF
J gene: TRBJ2-3; V gene: TRBV5-8; D gene: -; CDR3 length: 14; clone size: -; CDR3 DNA: TGTGCCAGCAGCTTGGAGCTGTCCACAGATACGCAGTATTTT; CDR3 protein: CASSLELSTDTQYF
J gene: TRBJ2-5; V gene: TRBV6-5; D gene: TRBD2; CDR3 length: 15; clone size: -; CDR3 DNA: TGTGCCAGCAGCCCGAGGGAGGGGCTCGGGGAGACCCAGTACTTC; CDR3 protein: CASSPREGLGETQYF
J gene: TRBJ2-3; V gene: TRBV9; D gene: -; CDR3 length: 15; clone size: -; CDR3 DNA: TGTGCCAGCAGCGCCCAGGTCACTAGCACAGATACGCAGTATTTT; CDR3 protein: CASSAQVTSTDTQYF
J gene: TRBJ1-3; V gene: TRBV15; D gene: TRBD1; CDR3 length: 17; clone size: few; CDR3 DNA: TGTGCCACCAGCAGAGGCGCCGGGACAGGGGCTGGAAACACCATATATTTT; CDR3 protein: CATSRGAGTGAGNTIYF
J gene: TRBJ2-3; V gene: TRBV4-3; D gene: -; CDR3 length: 17; clone size: -; CDR3 DNA: TGCGCCAGCAGCCTTAGAGGGACTCCCGGCAAGTCAGATACGCAGTATTTT; CDR3 protein: CASSLRGTPGKSDTQYF
J gene: TRBJ1-5; V gene: TRBV5-1; D gene: TRBD1; CDR3 length: 16; clone size: once; CDR3 DNA: TGCGCCAGCAGCTTAGGGGGGACAGGGGCTTATCAGCCCCAGCATTTT; CDR3 protein: CASSLGGTGAYQPQHF
J gene: TRBJ2-3; V gene: TRBV6-5; D gene: TRBD2; CDR3 length: 15; clone size: -; CDR3 DNA: TGTGCCAGCAGAGAGACTAGCGGCCCGACAGATACGCAGTATTTT; CDR3 protein: CASRETSGPTDTQYF
J gene: TRBJ1-2; V gene: TRBV7-9; D gene: -; CDR3 length: 13; clone size: -; CDR3 DNA: TGTGCCAGCAGCTTAGCGGCGGCCTATGGCTACACCTTC; CDR3 protein: CASSLAAAYGYTF
J gene: TRBJ2-5; V gene: TRBV2; D gene: TRBD1; CDR3 length: 12; clone size: -; CDR3 DNA: TGTGCCGGTGGACAGGGAAAAGAGACCCAGTACTTC; CDR3 protein: CAGGQGKETQYF
J gene: TRBJ1-2; V gene: TRBV7-8; D gene: -; CDR3 length: 15; clone size: -; CDR3 DNA: TGTGCCAGCAGCTTAGCGGGACGGACAGCATATGGCTACACCTTC; CDR3 protein: CASSLAGRTAYGYTF
J gene: TRBJ1-4; V gene: TRBV28; D gene: -; CDR3 length: 13; clone size: -; CDR3 DNA: TGTGCCAGCAGTCCAACCGACAGTGAAAAACTGTTTTTT; CDR3 protein: CASSPTDSEKLFF
J gene: TRBJ2-7; V gene: TRBV24-1; D gene: TRBD1; CDR3 length: 13; clone size: -; CDR3 DNA: TGTGCCACCAGTGATTGGGACAGCTACGAGCAGTACTTC; CDR3 protein: CATSDWDSYEQYF